This TCR beta chain originates from a study of T cell repertoires in cytomegalovirus infection. At the level of the study: Both CMV infection and a matching HLA type were indicated by public TCR beta signatures.

In its sample, this clonotype was seen many times. TCRdb itself ran the reads through MiXCR, one entry per CDR3 protein. This table has around 70,000 distinct CDR3 sequences, under 5% appearing once. CDR3 length equals 14 residues. Germline V gene sequence: CDR1 SGHVS, CDR2 FNYEAQ. J gave up 5 bases and V 3 bases, and 3 bases lay outside the gene matches. This chain links TRBV7-6 with TRBJ2-7, with TRBD2 identical over 11 bases. This TCR was sampled from a human donor in good health (CMV status not recorded). Some clones in this sample may be carry-over from other donors' samples. Sequencing was carried out using PBMCs. CDR3 DNA: TGTGCCAGCAGCTTGCTAGCGGGAGGTAACGAGCAGTACTTC. Translating gives CASSLLAGGNEQYF.